The rows below give T cell receptor beta chains drawn from one sample of a study of blood T cell repertoires in COVID-19. The data were produced by immunoSEQ multiplex PCR, yet TCRdb's version contains in-frame clones alone and is incomplete. The table has 250,000 to 350,000 clones, almost 90% seen once. Sample: PBMCs or T cells enriched from blood (not recorded which). These receptors were taken from a woman under 30 with acute COVID-19. Each CDR3 is given with its conserved first and last residue. The D gene is left open where the match is weak. Rows may omit the clone size; those that give it use once, few, many or a size class.

j_call d_call clone_size v_call cdr3_aa cdr3_nt
TRBJ1-5 - many TRBV19 CASSGTISNQPQHF TGTGCCAGTAGCGGGACAATAAGCAATCAGCCCCAGCATTTT
TRBJ2-5 TRBD2 - TRBV5-6 CASSPRSAGGETQYF TGTGCCAGCAGCCCTCGGTCAGCGGGAGGAGAGACCCAGTACTTC
TRBJ1-1 TRBD1 - TRBV18 CASSPGQGETEAFF TGTGCCAGCTCACCTGGACAGGGGGAGACTGAAGCTTTCTTT
TRBJ2-3 TRBD1 - TRBV18 CASSPYEGAVSTDTQYF TGTGCCAGCTCACCATATGAGGGGGCGGTGAGCACAGATACGCAGTATTTT
TRBJ1-3 - - TRBV7-6 CASSWEASGNTIYF TGTGCCAGCAGCTGGGAGGCTTCTGGAAACACCATATATTTT
TRBJ2-7 TRBD1 - TRBV6-5 CASSYVGQGTYEQYF TGTGCCAGCAGTTACGTAGGACAGGGCACCTACGAGCAGTACTTC
TRBJ2-1 - - TRBV19 CASSMVEAGPRGLSYNEQFF TGTGCCAGTAGTATGGTTGAGGCGGGACCGAGGGGATTGTCCTACAATGAGCAGTTCTTC
TRBJ2-2 TRBD2 - TRBV11-3 CASSSWNSGNQRGGPGELFF TGTGCCAGCAGCTCATGGAATAGCGGGAATCAGCGAGGGGGGCCCGGGGAGCTGTTTTTT
TRBJ2-7 TRBD2 once TRBV5-1 CASSVPGGMGLYEQYF TGCGCCAGCAGCGTGCCGGGGGGAATGGGCCTCTACGAGCAGTACTTC
TRBJ2-7 TRBD2 - TRBV24-1 CATRGLAGDFHEQYF TGTGCCACCAGGGGACTAGCGGGAGATTTCCACGAGCAGTACTTC
TRBJ1-1 TRBD1 - TRBV9 CASSPTDRMNTEAFF TGTGCCAGCAGCCCAACGGACAGGATGAACACTGAAGCTTTCTTT
TRBJ2-2 - - TRBV7-9 CASNNPRQYTGELFF TGTGCCAGCAACAACCCTAGGCAGTACACCGGGGAGCTGTTTTTT
TRBJ2-5 TRBD2 - TRBV11-2 CASSQGGEGTQYF TGTGCCAGCAGTCAGGGAGGGGAGGGGACCCAGTACTTC
TRBJ2-5 - few TRBV7-8 CASSLASFLMRRETQYF TGTGCCAGCAGCTTAGCCTCCTTCCTCATGAGGAGGGAGACCCAGTACTTC
TRBJ2-2 TRBD1 few TRBV27 CASSRPGQGNTGELFF TGTGCCAGCAGCCGTCCCGGACAGGGTAACACCGGGGAGCTGTTTTTT
TRBJ2-5 TRBD2 - TRBV5-1 CASSLGLAGGGRETQYF TGCGCCAGCAGCCTCGGACTAGCGGGAGGGGGACGGGAGACCCAGTACTTC
TRBJ1-5 TRBD1 - TRBV2 CASRGQGAQPQHF TGTGCCAGCAGGGGACAGGGCGCCCAGCCCCAGCATTTT
TRBJ1-2 TRBD1 - TRBV28 CASSFGAGGTLNYGYTF TGTGCCAGCAGTTTCGGGGCAGGGGGTACCCTTAACTATGGCTACACCTTC
TRBJ1-3 - - TRBV27 CASSLSWGVGDTIYF TGTGCCAGCAGTTTATCGTGGGGGGTAGGGGACACCATATATTTT
TRBJ1-6 - - TRBV2 CASSEERARHSPLHF TGTGCCAGCAGTGAAGAGAGGGCTAGGCATTCACCCCTCCACTTT
TRBJ1-4 - - TRBV6-5 CASSYGAGEGDEKLFF TGTGCCAGCAGTTACGGTGCGGGGGAGGGTGATGAAAAACTGTTTTTT
TRBJ1-1 - - TRBV6-5 CASSLKLTGNTEAFF TGTGCCAGCAGTTTAAAGCTGACAGGGAACACTGAAGCTTTCTTT
TRBJ2-2 TRBD2 - TRBV29-1 CSAAAGRNTGELFF TGCAGCGCTGCAGCGGGAAGGAACACCGGGGAGCTGTTTTTT
TRBJ2-1 - - TRBV5-1 CASSLSSGVYNEQFF TGCGCCAGCAGCTTGAGTTCGGGGGTATACAATGAGCAGTTCTTC